A selection of T cell receptor beta chains follows, all from one sample in a study of cytomegalovirus exposure and HLA in healthy donors. Produced via immunoSEQ multiplex PCR; TCRdb's table is partial and in-frame only. The sample records 95,000 to 150,000 clones, 60% to 85% being singletons. Sequencing was performed on PBMCs. Every receptor here comes from a woman between 35 and 50 years old in good health and CMV-seropositive. The CDR3 runs from the conserved cysteine through the conserved F or W. A D gene is named only where the DNA matches it firmly. Clone size, where shown, is once, few, many, or a class for clones that have expanded.

len,j_gene,v_gene,abundance,d_gene,CDR3aa,CDR3nt
15,TRBJ1-4,TRBV5-6,NA,TRBD1,CASSLGRQGNEKLFF,TGTGCCAGCAGCCTTGGAAGACAGGGTAATGAAAAACTGTTTTTT
13,TRBJ1-4,TRBV5-1,NA,NA,CASSWEANEKLFF,TGCGCCAGCAGCTGGGAGGCCAATGAAAAACTGTTTTTT
11,TRBJ2-7,TRBV18,NA,NA,CASSSNAEQYF,TGTGCCAGCTCAAGCAACGCCGAGCAGTACTTC
16,TRBJ2-1,TRBV7-9,NA,TRBD2,CASSVLLAGGSNEQFF,TGTGCCAGCAGCGTACTACTAGCGGGAGGATCTAATGAGCAGTTCTTC
15,TRBJ1-5,TRBV5-1,NA,TRBD1,CASSLEGQGNQPQHF,TGCGCCAGCAGCTTGGAGGGACAGGGTAATCAGCCCCAGCATTTT
17,TRBJ2-3,TRBV27,few,TRBD2,CASSSAPFSGATDTQYF,TGTGCCAGCAGTTCCGCCCCCTTTAGCGGGGCTACGGATACGCAGTATTTT
18,TRBJ1-5,TRBV6-4,few,NA,CASSDSRGGTYSNQPQHF,TGTGCCAGCAGTGACTCCCGTGGGGGGACCTATAGCAATCAGCCCCAGCATTTT
13,TRBJ2-1,TRBV2,NA,NA,CASITQAGGEQFF,TGTGCCAGCATCACGCAGGCCGGGGGTGAGCAGTTCTTC
15,TRBJ2-6,TRBV6-5,NA,NA,CASSYSFSGANVLTF,TGTGCCAGCAGTTACAGCTTCTCTGGGGCCAACGTCCTGACTTTC
14,TRBJ2-7,TRBV6-5,NA,TRBD1,CASRVGTGRTGEYF,TGTGCCAGCAGGGTCGGGACAGGGCGTACCGGAGAGTACTTC
13,TRBJ2-7,TRBV5-1,NA,NA,CASSAPGEREQYF,TGCGCCAGCAGCGCCCCGGGGGAGAGGGAGCAGTACTTC
17,TRBJ2-7,TRBV10-3,NA,TRBD2,CAIREATSGGRRDEQYF,TGTGCCATCAGGGAGGCTACTAGCGGGGGTCGTAGGGACGAGCAGTACTTC
14,TRBJ1-6,TRBV5-8,few,NA,CASSLSQGGSPLHF,TGTGCCAGCAGCTTGAGTCAGGGAGGCTCACCCCTCCACTTT
14,TRBJ2-2,TRBV6-6,NA,NA,CASTVLPNTGELFF,TGTGCCAGCACGGTACTGCCGAACACCGGGGAGCTGTTTTTT
19,TRBJ2-2,TRBV4-3,NA,NA,CASSQDLVSTGRVTGELFF,TGCGCCAGCAGCCAAGATCTCGTTTCGACAGGTCGGGTCACCGGGGAGCTGTTTTTT
17,TRBJ2-7,TRBV7-9,NA,TRBD2,CASSLAPSSGVSYEQYF,TGTGCCAGCAGCTTAGCCCCGAGTAGCGGGGTTTCGTACGAGCAGTACTTC
14,TRBJ1-2,TRBV2,NA,TRBD1,CASSRGRGFYGYTF,TGTGCCAGCAGTCGCGGCAGGGGGTTCTATGGCTACACCTTC
19,TRBJ2-1,TRBV11-3,NA,TRBD2,CASSLGLAGGRSSYNEQFF,TGTGCCAGCAGCTTAGGACTAGCGGGAGGGCGGAGCTCCTACAATGAGCAGTTCTTC
16,TRBJ2-7,TRBV27,NA,NA,CASSLSEQTHSYEQYF,TGTGCCAGCAGTTTATCGGAACAGACACACTCCTACGAGCAGTACTTC
19,TRBJ2-5,TRBV7-9,NA,TRBD2,CASSFPPRVVGGPGETQYF,TGTGCCAGCAGCTTCCCCCCCCGCGTTGTGGGAGGGCCGGGAGAGACCCAGTACTTC
16,TRBJ2-3,TRBV1,NA,NA,CTSSQMGTAFTDTQYF,TGCACCAGCAGCCAAATGGGGACAGCCTTCACAGATACGCAGTATTTT
16,TRBJ2-1,TRBV5-1,once,NA,CASSLGSGAPVNEQFF,TGCGCCAGCAGCTTGGGGTCAGGGGCTCCAGTCAATGAGCAGTTCTTC
15,TRBJ1-1,TRBV27,NA,NA,CASSLGDSRRGEAFF,TGTGCCAGCAGTTTGGGCGACTCAAGGAGAGGGGAAGCTTTCTTT
14,TRBJ2-7,TRBV2,NA,NA,CASSDRQDTYEQYF,TGTGCCAGCAGTGACCGACAGGATACCTACGAGCAGTACTTC
14,TRBJ2-7,TRBV6-1,once,TRBD1,CASSEGQGLYEQYF,TGTGCCAGCAGTGAGGGACAGGGTCTCTACGAGCAGTACTTC
14,TRBJ2-7,TRBV4-2,NA,NA,CASSQGEGSYEQYF,TGTGCCAGCAGTCAAGGAGAGGGTTCCTACGAGCAGTACTTC
14,TRBJ2-1,TRBV7-3,NA,TRBD2,CASSLAGSNNEQFF,TGTGCCAGCAGCCTAGCGGGATCAAACAATGAGCAGTTCTTC
16,TRBJ2-7,TRBV11-3,NA,NA,CASSLSRGGGTYEQYF,TGTGCCAGCAGCTTATCCCGGGGCGGAGGGACCTACGAGCAGTACTTC
16,TRBJ1-1,TRBV5-1,NA,TRBD1,CASSLAVTGGRSEAFF,TGCGCCAGCAGCTTGGCCGTGACAGGGGGCCGGAGCGAAGCTTTCTTT
13,TRBJ1-2,TRBV14,NA,NA,CASSQDPGFGYTF,TGTGCCAGCAGCCAAGATCCGGGATTTGGCTACACCTTC
13,TRBJ1-1,TRBV6-6,NA,NA,CASSSTENTEAFF,TGTGCCAGCAGCTCGACAGAGAACACTGAAGCTTTCTTT
16,TRBJ1-2,TRBV4-3,NA,NA,CASSQVKAALNYGYTF,TGCGCCAGCAGCCAGGTCAAGGCAGCGCTTAACTATGGCTACACCTTC
13,TRBJ1-6,TRBV5-4,once,NA,CASSSDRGGPLHF,TGTGCCAGCAGCTCGGACAGAGGAGGACCCCTCCACTTT
18,TRBJ2-1,TRBV27,NA,TRBD2,CASSTRTSGRAPYNEQFF,TGTGCCTCCAGCACCAGGACTAGCGGGAGGGCCCCCTACAATGAGCAGTTCTTC
13,TRBJ1-1,TRBV9,once,NA,CASSVIVNTEAFF,TGTGCCAGCAGCGTTATAGTGAACACTGAAGCTTTCTTT
16,TRBJ2-7,TRBV27,NA,NA,CASSVSYTTKTYEQYF,TGTGCCAGCAGTGTCTCCTATACGACAAAAACCTACGAGCAGTACTTC
16,TRBJ2-7,TRBV18,NA,TRBD2,CASSPNSGTSGSEQYF,TGTGCCAGCTCACCAAACTCCGGGACTAGCGGGAGCGAGCAGTACTTC
14,TRBJ1-2,TRBV7-8,NA,NA,CASSLADSNYGYTF,TGTGCCAGCAGCTTAGCGGACAGTAACTATGGCTACACCTTC
14,TRBJ2-7,TRBV7-2,NA,NA,CASSLGDWRGEQYF,TGTGCCAGCAGCTTGGGGGACTGGAGAGGGGAGCAGTACTTC
14,TRBJ2-1,TRBV19,few,TRBD2,CASRRASGYNEQFF,TGTGCCAGTAGAAGGGCTAGCGGGTACAATGAGCAGTTCTTC
13,TRBJ2-3,TRBV9,NA,NA,CASSVPNTDTQYF,TGTGCCAGCAGCGTCCCCAACACAGATACGCAGTATTTT
15,TRBJ1-1,TRBV2,NA,NA,CASSNPGPRGTEAFF,TGTGCCAGCAGCAACCCGGGTCCCCGGGGCACTGAAGCTTTCTTT
14,TRBJ2-5,TRBV19,NA,NA,CASSDSYTQETQYF,TGTGCCAGTAGCGACTCGTACACCCAAGAGACCCAGTACTTC
15,TRBJ1-1,TRBV7-2,NA,TRBD1,CASSLGGQPNTEAFF,TGTGCCAGCAGCCTTGGGGGACAGCCTAACACTGAAGCTTTCTTT
17,TRBJ2-1,TRBV7-6,NA,TRBD2,CASSAGLAGGIYNEQFF,TGTGCCAGCAGCGCGGGACTGGCGGGAGGGATTTACAATGAGCAGTTCTTC
15,TRBJ2-7,TRBV7-6,NA,NA,CASSLGTGVREEQYF,TGTGCCAGCAGCTTGGGGACGGGAGTTCGGGAGGAGCAGTACTTC
15,TRBJ1-1,TRBV19,NA,NA,CASSGSGQPSTEAFF,TGTGCCAGTAGCGGATCAGGACAGCCGAGCACTGAAGCTTTCTTT
13,TRBJ1-1,TRBV30,NA,NA,CAWRRAGPTEAFF,TGTGCCTGGAGGCGGGCAGGTCCCACTGAAGCTTTCTTT
17,TRBJ2-7,TRBV30,NA,TRBD1,CAWSLGGPIGSSYEQYF,TGTGCCTGGAGTTTAGGGGGCCCGATTGGGAGCTCCTACGAGCAGTACTTC
13,TRBJ2-2,TRBV9,NA,NA,CASSVDGAGELFF,TGTGCCAGCAGCGTAGATGGAGCCGGGGAGCTGTTTTTT
16,TRBJ1-1,TRBV27,NA,NA,CASSGFTGGWNTEAFF,TGTGCCAGCAGTGGGTTTACGGGGGGCTGGAACACTGAAGCTTTCTTT
14,TRBJ1-2,TRBV5-4,NA,TRBD1,CASREGAGNYGYTF,TGTGCCAGCCGGGAGGGGGCGGGAAACTATGGCTACACCTTC
14,TRBJ1-4,TRBV5-1,once,NA,CASRPVVDNEKLFF,TGCGCCAGCAGACCAGTGGTCGATAATGAAAAACTGTTTTTT
12,TRBJ1-3,TRBV6-5,few,NA,CASRSGGNTIYF,TGTGCCAGCAGGTCCGGGGGAAACACCATATATTTT
13,TRBJ2-5,TRBV11-2,NA,NA,CASSQGFGETQYF,TGTGCCAGCAGCCAGGGGTTCGGGGAGACCCAGTACTTC
14,TRBJ2-1,TRBV19,few,TRBD1,CASRPDRGHNEQFF,TGTGCCAGTCGGCCGGACAGGGGACACAATGAGCAGTTCTTC
15,TRBJ2-4,TRBV7-2,NA,NA,CASSSAGTTKNIQYF,TGTGCCAGCAGCTCCGCGGGTACAACCAAAAACATTCAGTACTTC
15,TRBJ2-7,TRBV6-5,NA,NA,CASSYRLVGSYEQYF,TGTGCCAGCAGTTACCGACTAGTCGGGTCCTACGAGCAGTACTTC
12,TRBJ2-7,TRBV6-1,NA,NA,CASTGLSYEQYF,TGTGCCAGCACCGGACTATCCTACGAGCAGTACTTC